Each of the 27 T cell receptor beta chains below was sequenced from the same sample in a study of PD-L1 blockade in urothelial cancer. Sequencing was performed with immunoSEQ multiplex PCR; in TCRdb, only in-frame clones are kept and a portion is missing. The sample has 30,000 to 40,000 clones; around four fifths are singletons. The material sequenced was PBMCs, taken around atezolizumab (anti-PD-L1) treatment. These TCRs come from a man between 60 and 70 years old with urothelial cancer.

The V and J genes are TRBV28 and TRBJ2-7; TRBD1 aligns across 7 bases. In germline, CDR1 is MDHEN, CDR2 SYDVKM. The CDR3 consists of 14 residues. Trimming cost V 6 bases and J 4 bases; bases outside gene matches: 9. CDR3 residues: CASRGTAYNYEQYF. CDR3 nucleotide sequence: TGTGCCAGCAGGGGGACAGCATACAATTACGAGCAGTACTTC.

The chain employs TRBV4-1 and TRBJ1-1; D perhaps matches TRBD1 (5 bases). Germline V gene data show CDR1 as MGHRA and CDR2 as YSYEKL. The CDR3 covers 13 residues. Trimming took off 4 bases at V and 4 bases at J, with 10 bases between the two ends. The CDR3 reads CASSLQGGTEAFF. CDR3 bases: TGCGCCAGCAGCCTCCAGGGTGGCACTGAAGCTTTCTTT.

The table lists this clone with a few counts. V and J are TRBV10-3 and TRBJ1-1; D is unclear. CDR3 length: 13 residues. CDR1 is ENHRY and CDR2 is SYGVKD in the germline V gene. Trimming cost V 3 bases and J 0 bases, with 5 bases left between them. As DNA, the CDR3 is TGTGCCATCAGTGATATAATGAACACTGAAGCTTTCTTT. It yields the protein CAISDIMNTEAFF.

This chain joins TRBV7-9 and TRBJ1-2; no clear D gene. The CDR3 contains 14 residues. Trimming left V 1 base short and J 4 bases short, with 10 bases between. The germline CDR1 and CDR2 sequences are SEHNR and FQNEAQ (reference sequence). Written as DNA, the CDR3 is TGTGCCAGCAGCTTAGACTTGAGGAGCTATGGCTACACCTTC. Residues: CASSLDLRSYGYTF.

V gene TRBV5-6 combines with J gene TRBJ2-3; a weak D match, TRBD1 (5 bases). Looked up from germline, CDR1 is SGHDT and CDR2 is YYEEEE. With 3 bases removed from V and 1 base from J, the gap between germline ends came to 9 bases. This CDR3 comprises 14 residues. CDR3 nucleotides: TGTGCCAGCAGCTGGGTCAGGGGCACAGATACGCAGTATTTT. It yields the protein CASSWVRGTDTQYF.

V usage is TRBV19 and J usage is TRBJ2-7; TRBD2 matches 8 bases. V trimming: 2 bases; J trimming: 2 bases; junction bases outside the gene matches: 8. The V gene's germline CDR1 is LNHDA and CDR2 SQIVND (reference sequence). The CDR3 is 16 residues long. The CDR3 loop is CASSIKSSGSPYEQYF. The CDR3 bases are TGTGCCAGTAGTATAAAGTCCAGCGGGAGCCCCTACGAGCAGTACTTC. Complete variable domain (other parts from reference TRBV19 and TRBJ2-7): DGGITQSPKYLFRKEGQNVTLSCEQNLNHDAMYWYRQDPGQGLRLIYYSQIVNDFQKGDIAEGYSVSREKKESFPLTVTSAQKNPTAFYLCASSIKSSGSPYEQYFGPGTRLTVT.

The chain uses TRBV7-2 and TRBJ2-1; 8 nucleotides align to TRBD2. Germline values: CDR1 SGHTA, CDR2 FQGNSA. The CDR3 loop spans 16 amino acids. V lost 0 bases, J lost 6 bases, and 7 bases stayed unmatched. CDR3 residues: CASSLALRGGLNEQFF. As DNA, the CDR3 is TGTGCCAGCAGCTTAGCGCTCCGGGGGGGTCTCAATGAGCAGTTCTTC.

V gene TRBV21-1 combines with J gene TRBJ1-5; the table's D call, TRBD1, has no DNA check behind it. TRBV21-1 is a known pseudogene. This CDR3 contains 13 residues. The CDR3 DNA is TGTGCCAGCAGCAAAGTGGGGCGACCGCCCCAGCATTTT. It is translated as CASSKVGRPPQHF.

Only one count was recorded for this clone. This rearrangement joins TRBV5-6 to TRBJ1-5; D might be TRBD1 (6 bases). V was pared by 6 bases and J by 0 bases, with 22 bases between. CDR1 is SGHDT, CDR2 YYEEEE, per germline. This CDR3 is 18 amino acids long. For the CDR3, the DNA is TGTGCCAGCACCATCCTCGGGGCAGGGGATTATAGCAATCAGCCCCAGCATTTT. It specifies CASTILGAGDYSNQPQHF.

The chain links TRBV6-1 to TRBJ2-3; D may be TRBD1 (6 bases). Deletions cut 11 bases from V and 2 bases from J, with 17 bases between. The CDR3 has 14 residues. Germline V CDR1 and CDR2: MNHNS, SASEGT. The CDR3 loop reads CAAAPGHLTDTQYF. CDR3 bases: TGTGCCGCCGCGCCGGGACACCTCACAGATACGCAGTATTTT.

The rearrangement links TRBV2 to TRBJ1-1; D is uncertain. V lost 7 bases and J lost 0, with 15 bases in between. The CDR3 has 15 amino acids. Germline V gene sequence: CDR1 SNHLY, CDR2 FYNNEI. Here the CDR3 reads CASNFPRGMNTEAFF. CDR3 nucleotides: TGTGCCAGCAATTTCCCCCGAGGGATGAACACTGAAGCTTTCTTT.

This sequence joins TRBV6-5 and TRBJ1-1, with 8 bases that match TRBD1. The germline gives CDR1 MNHEY, CDR2 SVGAGI. The CDR3 runs to 15 residues. J gave up 8 bases and V 6 bases, and 14 bases lay outside the gene matches. Here the CDR3 DNA reads TGTGCCAGCAGCACTCCCGCGACAGGGGTGCGAGAAGCTTTCTTT. This sequence encodes CASSTPATGVREAFF.

The chain carries TRBV7-2 and TRBJ2-6; D is undetermined. V was pared by 6 bases and J by 0 bases, with 9 bases between. The CDR3 covers 15 residues. Germline V gene sequence: CDR1 SGHTA, CDR2 FQGNSA. CDR3 in amino acids: CASSNSLSGANVLTF. The CDR3 DNA sequence: TGTGCCAGCAGTAATAGTCTCTCTGGGGCCAACGTCCTGACTTTC. Complete variable domain (other parts from reference TRBV7-2 and TRBJ2-6): GAGVSQSPSNKVTEKGKDVELRCDPISGHTALYWYRQSLGQGLEFLIYFQGNSAPDKSGLPSDRFSAERTGGSVSTLTIQRTQQEDSAVYLCASSNSLSGANVLTFGAGSRLTVL.

The chain recombines TRBV7-8 with TRBJ2-1, with no clear D. Germline CDR1 and CDR2: SGHVS and FQNEAQ. This CDR3 comprises 15 residues. V was shortened by 6 bases and J by 0 bases, with 12 bases between the two germline ends. The CDR3 region has the DNA TGTGCCAGCAGTCCTACCTTGAGCTCCTACAATGAGCAGTTCTTC. It yields the protein CASSPTLSSYNEQFF.

The chain carries TRBV27 and TRBJ1-1; D is perhaps TRBD1 (6 bases). The CDR3 totals 17 residues. Germline CDR1 and CDR2: MNHEY and SMNVEV (reference sequence). Trimming stripped 3 bases from V and 4 bases from J, with 21 bases between. CDR3 sequence reads: CASSFGQPKRMSTEAFF. The CDR3 region has the DNA TGTGCCAGCAGTTTCGGACAGCCCAAGCGCATGAGCACTGAAGCTTTCTTT.

The chain employs TRBV5-1 and TRBJ2-5, with 7 bases fitting TRBD1. In germline, CDR1 is SGHRS, CDR2 YFSETQ. The CDR3 loop spans 15 amino acids. J was trimmed by 2 bases and V by 4 bases; bases with no gene match: 8. Written as DNA, the CDR3 is TGCGCCAGCAGCAATCAGGGGGACCGACAAGAGACCCAGTACTTC. Translating gives CASSNQGDRQETQYF.

V and J are TRBV14 and TRBJ1-5; possibly TRBD1 for D (6 bases). The germline V gene encodes CDR1 SGHDN and CDR2 FVKESK. This CDR3 spans 13 amino acids. Trimming pared 1 base from V and 6 bases from J, leaving 7 bases between. Here the CDR3 reads CASSQAGAQPQHF. The CDR3 bases are TGTGCCAGCAGCCAAGCAGGGGCTCAGCCCCAGCATTTT. Combining the CDR3 with reference TRBV14 and TRBJ1-5 gives the whole variable domain EAGVTQFPSHSVIEKGQTVTLRCDPISGHDNLYWYRRVMGKEIKFLLHFVKESKQDESGMPNNRFLAERTGGTYSTLKVQPAELEDSGVYFCASSQAGAQPQHFGDGTRLSIL.

This clone was seen just once. This rearrangement joins TRBV21-1 to TRBJ1-5; TRBD1, the table's D call, was not compared with the DNA. TRBV21-1 is listed as a pseudogene. The CDR3 covers 14 residues. CDR3 protein: CASSKGTGRQPQHF. In DNA, the CDR3 is TGTGCCAGCAGCAAAGGGACAGGGCGCCAGCCCCAGCATTTT.

J is TRBJ1-5 and V is TRBV19, with 7 bases matching TRBD1. Germline CDR1 reads LNHDA; CDR2 reads SQIVND (reference sequence). This CDR3 has 15 amino acids. V trimming: 3 bases; J trimming: 2 bases; junction bases outside the gene matches: 4. CDR3 nucleotides: TGTGCCAGTAGTATTGGACAGGCGGGCAATCAGCCCCAGCATTTT. Translated, it gives CASSIGQAGNQPQHF.

The V call is TRBV27, the J call TRBJ2-1, with D perhaps TRBD1 (5 bases). The germline V gene encodes CDR1 MNHEY and CDR2 SMNVEV (reference sequence). V lost 6 bases to trimming and J lost 6 bases, with 12 bases between them. This CDR3 comprises 13 residues. The CDR3 here is CASRSDSTNEQFF. The CDR3 DNA follows: TGTGCCAGCAGGAGCGACAGCACCAATGAGCAGTTCTTC.

V is TRBV6-6 and J is TRBJ2-7; 8 bases map to TRBD1. After removal of 5 bases from V and 5 bases from J, the junction contained 14 bases not matched to a gene. The germline gives CDR1 MNHNY, CDR2 SVGAGI (reference sequence). This CDR3 has 16 amino acids. CDR3: CASSNLDRAGMDEQYF. CDR3 DNA: TGTGCCAGCAGTAACCTGGACAGGGCGGGGATGGACGAGCAGTACTTC.

The V and J genes are TRBV28 and TRBJ2-3; TRBD1 agrees at 7 bases. CDR1 is MDHEN and CDR2 is SYDVKM in the germline V gene. The CDR3 is made up of 15 amino acids. V was clipped by 4 bases and J by 1 base; unmatched bases: 5. CDR3: CASSSPDRRTDTQYF. The CDR3 DNA follows: TGTGCCAGCAGTTCGCCGGACAGGCGCACAGATACGCAGTATTTT.

The chain couples TRBV9 to TRBJ2-3, with D unresolved. The V and J ends lost 1 base and 2 bases respectively, with 8 bases between them. This CDR3 has 14 residues. The germline gives CDR1 SGDLS, CDR2 YYNGEE. CDR3 bases: TGTGCCAGCAGCGTATTGGGCTCCACAGATACGCAGTATTTT. This codes for CASSVLGSTDTQYF.

This clone showed up just a few times. The chain couples TRBV5-6 to TRBJ2-7; TRBD2 matches at 12 bases. Germline V CDR1 and CDR2: SGHDT, YYEEEE. Trimming removed 3 bases from V and 6 bases from J; junction bases left unmatched: 10. This CDR3 region has 16 residues. The CDR3 DNA sequence: TGTGCCAGCAGCTGGGGTGGGCTAGCGGGGGGGCTCGAGCAGTACTTC. Translating it yields CASSWGGLAGGLEQYF.

The table lists this clone with a few counts. This rearrangement joins TRBV7-9 to TRBJ2-3; TRBD2 agrees at 13 bases. The CDR3 contains 17 residues. Germline V gives CDR1 SEHNR, CDR2 FQNEAQ (reference sequence). The trim removed 5 bases at V and 5 bases at J, leaving 10 bases unmatched. CDR3 coding DNA: TGTGCCAGCAGCAACCTCAGGACTAGCGGGAGAATAGATACGCAGTATTTT. Protein product: CASSNLRTSGRIDTQYF.

V and J are TRBV25-1 and TRBJ2-5; 8 bases agree with TRBD1. Germline CDR1 and CDR2: MGHDK and SYGVNS. The CDR3 loop spans 14 amino acids. V shed 8 bases and J 5 bases; nucleotides not matched to a gene: 10. The CDR3 loop is CASLEQGVGETQYF. For the CDR3, the DNA is TGTGCCAGCTTAGAACAGGGGGTGGGTGAGACCCAGTACTTC.

The chain links TRBV4-2 to TRBJ2-2; tentative D call: TRBD2 (6 bases). The V gene's germline CDR1 is LGHNA and CDR2 YNFKEQ. The CDR3 has 17 residues. V was pared by 4 bases and J by 2 bases, with 17 bases between. The DNA of the CDR3 is TGTGCCAGCAGCCGGACCCCAAATAGCGGAAACACCGGGGAGCTGTTTTTT. Protein sequence: CASSRTPNSGNTGELFF.